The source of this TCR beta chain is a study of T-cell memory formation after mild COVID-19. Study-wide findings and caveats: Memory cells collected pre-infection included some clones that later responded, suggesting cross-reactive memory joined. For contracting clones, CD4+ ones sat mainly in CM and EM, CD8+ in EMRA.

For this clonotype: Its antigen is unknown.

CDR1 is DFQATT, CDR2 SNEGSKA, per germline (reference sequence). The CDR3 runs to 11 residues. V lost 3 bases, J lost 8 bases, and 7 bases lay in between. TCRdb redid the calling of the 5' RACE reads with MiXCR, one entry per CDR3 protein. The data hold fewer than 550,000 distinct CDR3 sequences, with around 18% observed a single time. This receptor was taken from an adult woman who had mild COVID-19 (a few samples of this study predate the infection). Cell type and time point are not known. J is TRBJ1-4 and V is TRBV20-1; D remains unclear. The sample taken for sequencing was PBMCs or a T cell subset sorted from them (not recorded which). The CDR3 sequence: CSARTLEKLFF. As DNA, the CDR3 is TGCAGTGCTAGGACATTAGAAAAACTGTTTTTT.